This T cell receptor (beta chain) was recorded in a study of OX40 agonist ivuxolimab in advanced cancers. At the level of the study: Therapy given before enrollment (anti-PD-1, anti-PD-L1 or anti-CTLA-4) was allowed, and roughly 41% had some.

CDR1 MNHNY and CDR2 SVGAGI come from the germline V gene (reference sequence). The CDR3 covers 12 residues. The V and J ends lost 6 bases and 6 bases respectively, with 10 bases between them. This table comes from immunoSEQ multiplex PCR, and its TCRdb copy is limited to in-frame clones, with some not included. This table has over 50,000 clones, roughly four fifths appearing once. The V gene is TRBV6-6, the J gene TRBJ2-3; no clear D gene. This receptor was taken from an adult with an advanced solid tumor such as melanoma, head and neck, liver or kidney cancer. This specimen consisted of CD4+ or CD8+ T cells sorted from blood, obtained in a trial of the OX40 agonist ivuxolimab. The CDR3 nucleotides are TGTGCCAGCAGCCCAAATGGGGATACGCAGTATTTT. Translating it yields CASSPNGDTQYF.